The 6 T cell receptor beta chains presented below share a single source sample, sequenced in a study of T cell repertoires in cytomegalovirus infection. MiXCR was run by TCRdb on the reads, yielding one entry per CDR3 protein. The sample consists of under 300,000 distinct CDR3 sequences, about a sixth of them appearing once. The sequenced sample consisted of CD8+ T cells from PBMCs. Receptors originate from a human donor in good health (CMV status not recorded). Some clones in this sample may be carry-over from other donors' samples.

The chain couples TRBV19 to TRBJ2-1; weak D call: TRBD2 (6 bases). The V gene lost 3 bases and the J gene lost 4 bases, with 13 bases spanning the gap. CDR1 is LNHDA and CDR2 is SQIVND in the germline V gene (reference sequence). CDR3 size: 15 residues. In nucleotides, the CDR3 is TGTGCCAGTAGTATGACGGAGGGAGGTTACAATGAGCAGTTCTTC. Translating gives CASSMTEGGYNEQFF.

This clonotype was detected many times. This chain links TRBV6-1 with TRBJ1-5; 7 bases are shared with TRBD1. In germline, CDR1 is MNHNS, CDR2 SASEGT. The CDR3 length is 14 residues. V lost 5 bases, J lost 5 bases, and 6 bases stayed unmatched. The CDR3: CASSLDRSYQPQHF. The CDR3 region has the DNA TGTGCCAGCAGTTTGGACAGGAGTTATCAGCCCCAGCATTTT.

The chain uses TRBV6-1 and TRBJ1-6, with TRBD1 identical over 7 bases. Trimming removed 6 bases from V and 7 bases from J; junction bases left unmatched: 9. This CDR3 spans 15 amino acids. From germline, CDR1 is MNHNS and CDR2 SASEGT. The CDR3 coding sequence is TGTGCCAGCAGGTACGGCAGGGGGAGGAATTCACCCCTCCACTTT. This encodes CASRYGRGRNSPLHF.

CDR3 amino acids: CSAPWGNTEAFF. In DNA form, the CDR3 reads TGCAGCGCCCCGTGGGGGAACACTGAAGCTTTCTTT. The V call is TRBV29-1, the J call TRBJ1-1, with D hard to call. Between the trimmed V and J ends, which lost 7 bases and 1 base, there was a span of 10 bases. This CDR3 spans 12 amino acids. Germline V gene lookup returns CDR1 SQVTM and CDR2 ANQGSEA. The whole variable domain, remainder taken from reference TRBV29-1 and TRBJ1-1, is SAVISQKPSRDICQRGTSLTIQCQVDSQVTMMFWYRQQPGQSLTLIATANQGSEATYESGFVIDKFPISRPNLTFSTLTVSNMSPEDSSIYLCSAPWGNTEAFFGQGTRLTVV.

There are a few counts of this clonotype. The chain recombines TRBV12-3 or TRBV12-4 with TRBJ2-3, with D perhaps matching TRBD2 (5 bases). CDR3 length: 12 amino acids. Trimming removed 6 bases from V and 5 bases from J, with 9 bases in between. In DNA form, the CDR3 reads TGTGCCAGCAGCCGGGCGGGAGATACGCAGTATTTT. Translating it yields CASSRAGDTQYF.

V and J are TRBV7-9 and TRBJ2-5, with D tentatively TRBD2 (5 bases). This CDR3 contains 13 residues. Germline CDR1 is SEHNR and CDR2 is FQNEAQ (reference sequence). The V end lost 6 bases, the J end lost 2 bases, and 10 bases lay between the germline ends. The CDR3: CASRRSGQETQYF. CDR3 nucleotide sequence: TGTGCCAGCAGGAGGAGCGGTCAAGAGACCCAGTACTTC.